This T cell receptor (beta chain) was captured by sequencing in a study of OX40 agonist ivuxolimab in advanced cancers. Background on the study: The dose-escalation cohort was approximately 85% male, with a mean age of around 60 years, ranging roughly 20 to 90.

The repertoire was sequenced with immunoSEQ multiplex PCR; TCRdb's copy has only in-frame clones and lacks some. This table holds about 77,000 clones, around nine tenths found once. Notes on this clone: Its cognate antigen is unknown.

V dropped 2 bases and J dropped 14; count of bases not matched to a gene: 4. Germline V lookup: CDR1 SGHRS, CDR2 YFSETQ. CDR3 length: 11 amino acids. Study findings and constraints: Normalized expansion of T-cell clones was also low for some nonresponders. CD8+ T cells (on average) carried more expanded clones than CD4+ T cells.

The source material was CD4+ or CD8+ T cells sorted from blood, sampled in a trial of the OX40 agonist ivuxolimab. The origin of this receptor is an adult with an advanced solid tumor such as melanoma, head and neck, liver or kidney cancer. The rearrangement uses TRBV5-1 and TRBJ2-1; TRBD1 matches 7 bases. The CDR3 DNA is TGCGCCAGCAGCTTCGACAGGGAAGAGTTCTTC. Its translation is CASSFDREEFF.